The 19 T cell receptor beta chains below were found in one sample sequenced in a study of blood T cell repertoires in COVID-19. Data came from immunoSEQ multiplex PCR; TCRdb stores just in-frame clones and leaves some out. The data contain 62,000 or so clones, 89% of them singletons. The sequencing input was peripheral blood. The origin of the receptors is a man in his fifties with active COVID-19.

This chain links TRBV3-1 (or the pseudogene TRBV3-2) with TRBJ2-1; possible D gene TRBD2, 6 bases. V lost 4 bases and J 7 bases, leaving 14 bases between the germline ends. The CDR3 covers 14 residues. CDR1 is LGHDT and CDR2 is YNNKEL in the germline V gene (reference sequence). DNA for the CDR3: TGTGCCAGCAGCCTCCCCGGGGGTGGTAATGAGCAGTTCTTC. This codes for CASSLPGGGNEQFF.

This sequence joins TRBV5-6 and TRBJ2-5, with TRBD2 matching 11 bases. With 4 bases clipped from V and 3 bases from J, the junction kept 2 bases outside the gene matches. CDR1 is SGHDT, CDR2 YYEEEE, per germline. This CDR3 has 14 residues. The CDR3 region is CASSVGLAEETQYF. The CDR3 DNA sequence: TGTGCCAGCAGCGTGGGACTAGCGGAAGAGACCCAGTACTTC.

This clone has just one count. The J gene is TRBJ2-6, the V gene TRBV4-2, with D tentatively TRBD1 (6 bases). Germline V gene sequence: CDR1 LGHNA, CDR2 YNFKEQ. The CDR3 covers 18 residues. Deletions cut 0 bases from V and 0 bases from J, with 12 bases between. The DNA of the CDR3 is TGTGCCAGCAGCCAAGAAAACAGGGCGGGCTCTGGGGCCAACGTCCTGACTTTC. Translated: CASSQENRAGSGANVLTF.

The chain is built from TRBV29-1 and TRBJ1-1, with 7 bases identical to TRBD1. V shed 6 bases and J 2 bases; nucleotides not matched to a gene: 9. Germline V CDR1 and CDR2: SQVTM, ANQGSEA. This CDR3 has 14 amino acids. Written as DNA, the CDR3 is TGCAGCGTCCGAGGGGACAGTCCAAACACTGAAGCTTTCTTT. It is translated as CSVRGDSPNTEAFF. Looking up the rest from reference TRBV29-1 and TRBJ1-1 gives the full variable domain: SAVISQKPSRDICQRGTSLTIQCQVDSQVTMMFWYRQQPGQSLTLIATANQGSEATYESGFVIDKFPISRPNLTFSTLTVSNMSPEDSSIYLCSVRGDSPNTEAFFGQGTRLTVV.

V usage is TRBV4-1 and J usage is TRBJ2-1; 9 positions match TRBD1. The germline V gene encodes CDR1 MGHRA and CDR2 YSYEKL. This CDR3 spans 17 amino acids. V shed 0 bases, J shed 2 bases, and the junction held 5 bases outside the gene matches. CDR3 in amino acids: CASSQDLGQGAYNEQFF. In DNA, the CDR3 is TGCGCCAGCAGCCAAGATCTGGGACAGGGTGCCTACAATGAGCAGTTCTTC.

CDR3 sequence (DNA): TGTGCCAGCAGTGTGGGGCCAGCTCCCTACGAGCAGTACTTC. Protein product: CASSVGPAPYEQYF. The chain is built from TRBV2 and TRBJ2-7, with a tentative D call TRBD1 (5 bases). With 4 bases removed from V and 2 bases from J, the gap between germline ends came to 12 bases. There are 14 residues in the CDR3. CDR1 and CDR2 from the germline V gene are SNHLY and FYNNEI. Supplemented by reference TRBV2 and TRBJ2-7, the full variable domain reads EPEVTQTPSHQVTQMGQEVILRCVPISNHLYFYWYRQILGQKVEFLVSFYNNEISEKSEIFDDQFSVERPDGSNFTLKIRSTKLEDSAMYFCASSVGPAPYEQYFGPGTRLTVT.

The J gene is TRBJ2-7, the V gene TRBV7-2, with 10 bases identical to TRBD1. The junction had 4 bases not matched to a gene; V was cut back by 0 bases and J by 5 bases. The CDR3 is made up of 15 amino acids. Germline V gene data show CDR1 as SGHTA and CDR2 as FQGNSA. CDR3 sequence: CASSLAGTGVHEQYF. The CDR3 DNA sequence: TGTGCCAGCAGCTTAGCTGGGACAGGGGTTCACGAGCAGTACTTC.

This clone was detected once. The chain employs TRBV27 and TRBJ2-7, with 9 positions matching TRBD1. The CDR3 is 15 amino acids. The V gene's germline CDR1 is MNHEY and CDR2 SMNVEV (reference sequence). V shed 5 bases, J shed 2 bases, and the junction held 7 bases outside the gene matches. Here the CDR3 reads CASSLQRQGAYEQYF. CDR3 nucleotide sequence: TGTGCCAGCAGTCTGCAAAGACAGGGGGCCTACGAGCAGTACTTC.

This rearrangement joins TRBV7-3 to TRBJ2-5; D is perhaps TRBD1 (5 bases). Trimming took 0 bases from V and 3 from J, leaving 11 bases between them. CDR1 and CDR2 (germline): SGHTA, FQGTGA. The CDR3 sequence is 15 residues long. The CDR3 protein is CASSLTGTREETQYF. The CDR3 nucleotides read TGTGCCAGCAGCTTAACTGGTACCAGGGAAGAGACCCAGTACTTC.

The chain links TRBV4-1 to TRBJ2-1; no clear D. Per the germline V gene, CDR1 is MGHRA and CDR2 is YSYEKL. CDR3 size: 15 residues. V was cut by 0 bases and J by 4 bases, with 10 bases left in between. In DNA form, the CDR3 reads TGCGCCAGCAGCCAAGATAATTCACAATACAATGAGCAGTTCTTC. Translated: CASSQDNSQYNEQFF.

The chain couples TRBV7-9 to TRBJ1-2; 8 bases are a match to TRBD1. This CDR3 is built from 17 residues. Germline CDR1 reads SEHNR; CDR2 reads FQNEAQ (reference sequence). After removal of 5 bases from V and 0 bases from J, the junction contained 11 bases not matched to a gene. The CDR3 spells CASSPLNRGQANYGYTF. The CDR3 DNA reads TGTGCCAGCAGCCCGTTAAACCGGGGACAGGCTAACTATGGCTACACCTTC.

This chain uses TRBV27 with TRBJ1-2; D perhaps matches TRBD1 (6 bases). The CDR3 consists of 13 residues. Trimming took 0 bases from V and 4 from J, leaving 6 bases between them. Germline CDR1 is MNHEY and CDR2 is SMNVEV (reference sequence). CDR3 in amino acids: CASSLSGAYGYTF. CDR3 coding DNA: TGTGCCAGCAGTTTATCGGGGGCCTATGGCTACACCTTC.

The gene calls are TRBV2 and TRBJ2-6; 8 positions agree with TRBD1. The CDR3 loop spans 17 amino acids. CDR1 and CDR2 from the germline V gene are SNHLY and FYNNEI. J was trimmed by 0 bases and V by 4 bases; bases with no gene match: 5. CDR3 in amino acids: CASSATGQGSGANVLTF. CDR3 coding DNA: TGTGCCAGCAGTGCCACAGGACAGGGCTCTGGGGCCAACGTCCTGACTTTC.

V usage is TRBV12-3 or TRBV12-4 and J usage is TRBJ1-4; possibly TRBD1 for D (5 bases). Trimming removed 5 bases at V and 5 bases at J, with 9 bases between. The CDR3 runs 13 residues. This chain's CDR3 is CASSRGQNEKLFF. Written as DNA, the CDR3 is TGTGCCAGCAGTAGAGGACAAAATGAAAAACTGTTTTTT.

The table lists this clone with a count of one. The same CDR3 is also encoded by other DNA sequences in this sample. The chain carries TRBV5-1 and TRBJ1-1, with 8 bases fitting TRBD1. From germline, CDR1 is SGHRS and CDR2 YFSETQ. The CDR3 contains 14 residues. V lost 3 bases to trimming and J lost 4 bases; unmatched junction nucleotides: 5. As DNA, the CDR3 is TGCGCCAGCAGCTGGACAGGGAAGGTCACTGAAGCTTTCTTT. This gives the protein CASSWTGKVTEAFF.

This chain links TRBV30 with TRBJ1-3; D gene ambiguous. CDR1 is GTSNPN, CDR2 SVGIG, per germline (reference sequence). V was clipped by 0 bases and J by 0 bases, with 6 bases between them. CDR3 size: 14 residues. In nucleotides, the CDR3 is TGTGCCTGGAGTGTCGGGTCCTCTGGAAACACCATATATTTT. As protein: CAWSVGSSGNTIYF. Complete variable domain (other parts from reference TRBV30 and TRBJ1-3): SQTIHQWPATLVQPVGSPLSLECTVEGTSNPNLYWYRQAAGRGLQLLFYSVGIGQISSEVPQNLSASRPQDRQFILSSKKLLLSDSGFYLCAWSVGSSGNTIYFGEGSWLTVV.

The V call is TRBV7-9, the J call TRBJ2-2; D might be TRBD1 (6 bases). Germline CDR1 and CDR2: SEHNR and FQNEAQ (reference sequence). The CDR3 runs to 19 residues. V was shortened by 2 bases and J by 0 bases, with 19 bases between the two germline ends. The CDR3 sequence is CASSLNAVVEGANTGELFF. The CDR3 DNA reads TGTGCCAGCAGCTTAAACGCGGTGGTAGAGGGGGCGAACACCGGGGAGCTGTTTTTT.

This chain connects TRBV5-5 to TRBJ2-5; 8 nucleotides match TRBD2. Germline V gene data show CDR1 as SGHKS and CDR2 as YYEKEE (reference sequence). Trimming at V came to 1 base and at J to 4 bases, leaving 9 bases not matched to a gene. This CDR3 region has 16 residues. DNA for the CDR3: TGTGCCAGCAGCTTGTCGGGGGGGCCGAGGGGAGAGACCCAGTACTTC. Translated: CASSLSGGPRGETQYF.

The J gene is TRBJ2-5, the V gene TRBV5-1; a possible D gene is TRBD2 (5 bases). The J call may be wrong; the DNA end is better matched by TRBJ2-7. Per germline, CDR1 SGHRS and CDR2 YFSETQ. The CDR3 runs to 13 residues. CDR3 loop: CASSARGTYEQYF. The CDR3 nucleotides read TGCGCCAGCAGCGCACGGGGTACCTACGAGCAGTACTTC.